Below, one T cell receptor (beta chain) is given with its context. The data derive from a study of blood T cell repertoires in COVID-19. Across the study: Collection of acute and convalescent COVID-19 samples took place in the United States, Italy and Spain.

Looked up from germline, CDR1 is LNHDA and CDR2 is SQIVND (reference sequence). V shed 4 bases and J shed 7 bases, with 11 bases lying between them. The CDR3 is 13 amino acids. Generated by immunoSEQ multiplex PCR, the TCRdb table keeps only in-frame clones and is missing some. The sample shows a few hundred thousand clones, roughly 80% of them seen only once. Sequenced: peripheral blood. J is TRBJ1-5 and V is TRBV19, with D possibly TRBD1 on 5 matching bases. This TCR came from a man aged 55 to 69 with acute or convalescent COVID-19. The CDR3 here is CASSKGGEQPQHF. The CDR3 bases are TGTGCCAGTAGTAAAGGAGGGGAACAGCCCCAGCATTTT.